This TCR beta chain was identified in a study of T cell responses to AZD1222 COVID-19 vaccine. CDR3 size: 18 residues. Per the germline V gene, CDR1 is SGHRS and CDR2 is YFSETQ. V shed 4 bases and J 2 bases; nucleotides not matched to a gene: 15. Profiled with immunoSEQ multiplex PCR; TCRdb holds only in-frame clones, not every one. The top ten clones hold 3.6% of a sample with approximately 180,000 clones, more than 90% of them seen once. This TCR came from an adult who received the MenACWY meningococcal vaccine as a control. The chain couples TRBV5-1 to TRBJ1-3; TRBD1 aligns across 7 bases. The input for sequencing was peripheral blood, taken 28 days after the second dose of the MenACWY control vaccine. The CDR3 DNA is TGCGCCAGCAGCCTAGTATTCGACAGGGATGTAGCTGGAAACACCATATATTTT. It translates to CASSLVFDRDVAGNTIYF.